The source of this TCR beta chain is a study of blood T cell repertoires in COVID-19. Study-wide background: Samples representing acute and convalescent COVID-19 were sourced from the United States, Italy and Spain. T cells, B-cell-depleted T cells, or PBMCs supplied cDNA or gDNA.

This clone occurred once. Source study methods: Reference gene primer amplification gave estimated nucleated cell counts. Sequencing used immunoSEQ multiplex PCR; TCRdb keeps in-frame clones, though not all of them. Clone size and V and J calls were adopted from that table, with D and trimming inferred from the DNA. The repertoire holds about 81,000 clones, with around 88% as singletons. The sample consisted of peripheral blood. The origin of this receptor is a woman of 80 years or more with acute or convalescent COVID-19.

The CDR3 DNA follows: TGTGCCAGCTCGCAAGACTCTGCGGCGAACACTGAAGCTTTCTTT. It is translated as CASSQDSAANTEAFF. V usage is TRBV18 and J usage is TRBJ1-1; no definite D call. CDR1 is KGHSH, CDR2 LQKENI, per germline. V lost 6 bases and J lost 1, with 15 bases in between. The CDR3 sequence is 15 residues long.